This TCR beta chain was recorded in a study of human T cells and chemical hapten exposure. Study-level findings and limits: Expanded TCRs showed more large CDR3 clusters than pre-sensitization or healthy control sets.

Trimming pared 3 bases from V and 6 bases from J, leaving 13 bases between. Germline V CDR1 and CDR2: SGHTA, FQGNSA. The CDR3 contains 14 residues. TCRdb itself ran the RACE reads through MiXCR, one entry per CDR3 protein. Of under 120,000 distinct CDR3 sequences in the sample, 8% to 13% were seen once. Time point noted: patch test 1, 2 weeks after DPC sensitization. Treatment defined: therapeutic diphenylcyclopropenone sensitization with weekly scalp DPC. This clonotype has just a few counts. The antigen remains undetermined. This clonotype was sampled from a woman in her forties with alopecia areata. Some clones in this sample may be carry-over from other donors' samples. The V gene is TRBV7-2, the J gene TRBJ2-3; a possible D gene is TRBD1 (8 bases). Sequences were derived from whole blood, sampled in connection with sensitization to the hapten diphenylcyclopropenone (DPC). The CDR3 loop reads CASSFGQGGDTQYF. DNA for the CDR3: TGTGCCAGCAGCTTTGGACAGGGAGGGGATACGCAGTATTTT.